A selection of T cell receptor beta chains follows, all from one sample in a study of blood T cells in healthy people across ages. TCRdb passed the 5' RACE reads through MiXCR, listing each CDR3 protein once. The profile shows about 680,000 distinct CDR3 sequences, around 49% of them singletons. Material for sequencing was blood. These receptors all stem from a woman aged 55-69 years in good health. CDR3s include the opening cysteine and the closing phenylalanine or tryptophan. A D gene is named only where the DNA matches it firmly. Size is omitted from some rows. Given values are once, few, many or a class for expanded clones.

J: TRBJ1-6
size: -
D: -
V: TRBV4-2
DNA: TGTGCCAGCAGCCAAGGACGGCCTGATAATTCACCCCTCCACTTT
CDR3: CASSQGRPDNSPLHF

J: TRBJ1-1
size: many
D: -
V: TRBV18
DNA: TGTGCCAGCTCACCACCCGCGCTTTTCACTGAAGCTTTCTTT
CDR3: CASSPPALFTEAFF

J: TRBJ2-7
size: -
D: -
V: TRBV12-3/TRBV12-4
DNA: TGTGCCAGCATGCAAGCCTACGAGCAGTACTTC
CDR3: CASMQAYEQYF

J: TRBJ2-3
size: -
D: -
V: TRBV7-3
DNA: TGTGCCAGCAGCAGGGGCTCATCCCAAGATACGCAGTATTTT
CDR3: CASSRGSSQDTQYF

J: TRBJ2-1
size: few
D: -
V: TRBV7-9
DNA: TGTGCCAGCAGCTGGGATCTAGGAGCGAATGAGCAGTTCTTC
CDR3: CASSWDLGANEQFF

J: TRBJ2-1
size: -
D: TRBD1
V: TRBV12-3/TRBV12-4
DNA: TGTGCCAGCAGATATCCCGGGACAGGGGGCCCAAATGAGCAGTTCTTC
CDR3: CASRYPGTGGPNEQFF

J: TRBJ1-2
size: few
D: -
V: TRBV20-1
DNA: TGCAGTGTTATCGCGGGAGGACGGCCAGGCTACACCTTC
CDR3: CSVIAGGRPGYTF

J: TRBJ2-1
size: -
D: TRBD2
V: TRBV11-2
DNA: TGTGCCAGCAGCTCCATAGCGGGAGAGCTCACTGAGCAGTTCTTC
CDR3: CASSSIAGELTEQFF

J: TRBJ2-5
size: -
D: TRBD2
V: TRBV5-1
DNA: TGCGCCAGCAGCTACGCCGGGACTAACAATGAGCAGTACTTC
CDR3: CASSYAGTNNEQYF

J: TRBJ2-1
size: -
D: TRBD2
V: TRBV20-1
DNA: TGCAGTGCCCGACTAGCGGGAGGCGGTGGTGAGCAGTTCTTC
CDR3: CSARLAGGGGEQFF

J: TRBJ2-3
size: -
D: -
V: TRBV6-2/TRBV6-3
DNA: TGTGCCAGCAGTTACGGATCTCAACGGGCCACAGATACGCAGTATTTT
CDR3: CASSYGSQRATDTQYF

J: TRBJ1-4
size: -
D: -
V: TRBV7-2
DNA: TGTGCCAGCAGCCGCTCCGGGACGCCAAATGAAAAACTGTTTTTT
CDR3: CASSRSGTPNEKLFF

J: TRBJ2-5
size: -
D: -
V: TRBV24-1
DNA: TGTGCCACCAGTGATTTAGTTGGGGGAGGTGAGACCCAGTACTTC
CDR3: CATSDLVGGGETQYF

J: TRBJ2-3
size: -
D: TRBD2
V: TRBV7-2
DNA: TGTGCCAGCAGCTTAGATCAGGCTAGCGGGAGTACGAGCACAGATACGCAGTATTTT
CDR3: CASSLDQASGSTSTDTQYF

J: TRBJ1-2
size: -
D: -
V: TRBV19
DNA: TGTGCCAGTAGTATTGCAAGCTATGGCTACACCTTC
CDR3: CASSIASYGYTF

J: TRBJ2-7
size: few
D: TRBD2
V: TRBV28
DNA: TGTGCCAGCATCGGACTAGCGCAGTTCGAGCAGTACTTC
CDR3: CASIGLAQFEQYF

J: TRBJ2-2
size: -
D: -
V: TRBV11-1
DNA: TGTGCCAGCAGCCCCTACCAGGGGGGTAACACCGGGGAGCTGTTTTTT
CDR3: CASSPYQGGNTGELFF

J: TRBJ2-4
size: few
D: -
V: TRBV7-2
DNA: TGTGCCAGCAGCTCCCGATACGGACGGAGGGAACAGTACTTC
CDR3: CASSSRYGRREQYF

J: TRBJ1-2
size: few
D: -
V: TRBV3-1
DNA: TGTGCCAGCAGCCAAAAGGGGGGGTCCGACGGCTACACCTTC
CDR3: CASSQKGGSDGYTF

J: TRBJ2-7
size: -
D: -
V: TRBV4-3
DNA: TGCGCCAGCAGCCAGGTCAAGACGGGAGTTTGCGAGCAGTACTTC
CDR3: CASSQVKTGVCEQYF

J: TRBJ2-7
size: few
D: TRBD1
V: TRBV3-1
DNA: TGTGCCAGCAGCCACTGGGACAGGGGGTCCTACGAGCAGTACTTC
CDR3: CASSHWDRGSYEQYF

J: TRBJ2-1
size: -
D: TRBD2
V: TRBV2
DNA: TGTGCCAGCCGACGACTAGCGGGAATGGGCAATGAGCAGTTCTTC
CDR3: CASRRLAGMGNEQFF

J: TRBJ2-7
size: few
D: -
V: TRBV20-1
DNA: TGCAGTGCTGGTACCGGGACCGTCACCTACGAGCAGTACTTC
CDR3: CSAGTGTVTYEQYF

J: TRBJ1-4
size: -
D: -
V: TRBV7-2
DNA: TGTGCCAGCAGCTTAGCGGGGGCGGGTTGGGGCCGAAATAATGAAAAACTGTTTTTT
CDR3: CASSLAGAGWGRNNEKLFF

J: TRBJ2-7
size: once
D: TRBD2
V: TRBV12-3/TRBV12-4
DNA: TGTGCCAGCACTCACAGCGGGGGGGATTACGAGCAGTACTTC
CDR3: CASTHSGGDYEQYF

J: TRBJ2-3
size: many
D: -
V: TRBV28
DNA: TGTGCCAGCTGGCTAGCGAGCACAGATACGCAGTATTTT
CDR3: CASWLASTDTQYF

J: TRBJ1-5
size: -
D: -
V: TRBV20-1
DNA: TGCAGTGCTAGGTCACGAGAAAATCAGCCCCAGCATTTT
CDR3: CSARSRENQPQHF

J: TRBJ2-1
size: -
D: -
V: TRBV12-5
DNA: TGTGCTAGTGGCCTCGGGGTTGAGCAGTTCTTC
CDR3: CASGLGVEQFF

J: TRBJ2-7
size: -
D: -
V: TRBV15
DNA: TGTGCCACCAGCAGAGGCCCCGGAGCCTACGAGCAGTACTTC
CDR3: CATSRGPGAYEQYF

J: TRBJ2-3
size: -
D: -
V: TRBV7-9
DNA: TGTGCCAGCAGCGGGGACGGCCCAGATACGCAGTATTTT
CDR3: CASSGDGPDTQYF

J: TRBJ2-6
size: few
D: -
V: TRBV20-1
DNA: TGCAGTGCTAGAGGGTACCGGAACTCTGGGGCCAACGTCCTGACTTTC
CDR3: CSARGYRNSGANVLTF

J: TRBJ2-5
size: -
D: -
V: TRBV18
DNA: TGTGCCAGCTCAGAGTGGAGAGAAGAGACCCAGTACTTC
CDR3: CASSEWREETQYF

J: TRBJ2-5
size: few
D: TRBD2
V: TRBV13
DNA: TGTGCCAGCAGCACGGGACTAGCAGACCAGTACTTC
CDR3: CASSTGLADQYF

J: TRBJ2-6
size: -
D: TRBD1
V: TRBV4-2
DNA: TGTGCCAGCGGCGGGACAGGATACTTACTTGGGGCCAACGTCCTGACTTTC
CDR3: CASGGTGYLLGANVLTF

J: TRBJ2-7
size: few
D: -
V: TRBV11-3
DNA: TGTGCCAGCAGCGTCGGGGGTGCCTCCTACGAGCAGTACTTC
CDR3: CASSVGGASYEQYF

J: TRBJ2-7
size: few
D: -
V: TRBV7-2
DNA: TGTGCCAGCAGTCTTAACAGACAGGATCCAGCCTACGAGCAGTACTTC
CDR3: CASSLNRQDPAYEQYF

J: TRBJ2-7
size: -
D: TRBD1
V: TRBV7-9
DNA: TGTGCCAGCAGTTCTACCGGGACAGGGGACTCCTACGAGCAGTACTTC
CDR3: CASSSTGTGDSYEQYF

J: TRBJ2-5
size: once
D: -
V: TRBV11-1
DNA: TGTGCCAGCAGCTTTGGCGGGATTGGTCAAGAGACCCAGTACTTC
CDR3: CASSFGGIGQETQYF

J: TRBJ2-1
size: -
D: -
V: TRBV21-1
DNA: TGTGCCAGCAGCGGGCGGACTAGCGGGAGAGACAATGAGCAGTTCTTC
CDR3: CASSGRTSGRDNEQFF

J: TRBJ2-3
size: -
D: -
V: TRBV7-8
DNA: TGTGCCAGCAGCTTACGGCCTGGGGGACTCACAGATACGCAGTATTTT
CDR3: CASSLRPGGLTDTQYF

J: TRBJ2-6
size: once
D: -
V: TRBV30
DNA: TGTGCCTGGAGTGGGGACCCTGGGGCCAACGTCCTGACTTTC
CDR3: CAWSGDPGANVLTF

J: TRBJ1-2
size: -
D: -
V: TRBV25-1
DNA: TGTGCCAGCAGTGAATTTCGATTGGAGGAGCCAAACACCTTC
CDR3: CASSEFRLEEPNTF

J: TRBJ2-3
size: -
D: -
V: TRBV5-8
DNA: TGTGCCAGCAGCTTGGGGGCGCAGGGTCCCACAGATACGCAGTATTTT
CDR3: CASSLGAQGPTDTQYF

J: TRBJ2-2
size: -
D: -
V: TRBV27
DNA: TGTGCCAGCCGATTGACCGGGGGGGAGCTGTTTTTT
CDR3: CASRLTGGELFF

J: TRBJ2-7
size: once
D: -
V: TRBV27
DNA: TGTGCCAGCCGAACTCTAGCGTGTCCTACCTACGAGCAGTACTTC
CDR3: CASRTLACPTYEQYF

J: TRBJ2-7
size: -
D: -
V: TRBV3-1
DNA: TGTGCCTGCAGCCAAGATCCGGGGCTACCCTACGAGCAGTACTTC
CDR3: CACSQDPGLPYEQYF

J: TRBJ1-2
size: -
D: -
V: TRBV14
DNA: TGTGCCAGCAGCCAAGGTGGGCTCCGCCTTAACCCTGTCTATGGCTACACCTTC
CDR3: CASSQGGLRLNPVYGYTF

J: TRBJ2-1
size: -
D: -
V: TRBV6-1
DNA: TGTGCCAGCAGTGACATAGTCGAGCAGTTCTTC
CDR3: CASSDIVEQFF

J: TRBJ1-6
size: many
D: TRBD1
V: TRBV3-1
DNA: TGTGCCAGCAGCCAAGGGACAGGGCGAAGTTCACCCCTCCACTTT
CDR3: CASSQGTGRSSPLHF

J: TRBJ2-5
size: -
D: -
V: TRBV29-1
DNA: TGCAGCGTTGGGAGTCTGGAAGAGACCCAGTACTTC
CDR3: CSVGSLEETQYF

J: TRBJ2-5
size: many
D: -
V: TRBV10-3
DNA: TGTGCCATCAGTGAGTCCCCAGGGTACAATGAGCAGTACTTC
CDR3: CAISESPGYNEQYF

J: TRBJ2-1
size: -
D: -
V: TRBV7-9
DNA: TGTGCCAGCACGCTCGCCGGCGAGTACAATGAGCAGTTCTTC
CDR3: CASTLAGEYNEQFF

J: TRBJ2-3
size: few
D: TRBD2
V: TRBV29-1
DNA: TGCAGCGTTGCCGGCGAGGCGGGAGCCACCACAGATACGCAGTATTTT
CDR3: CSVAGEAGATTDTQYF

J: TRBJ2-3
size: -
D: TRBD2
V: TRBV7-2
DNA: TGTGCCAGCAGCTTCAGGACTAGCGGGAAAGATACGCAGTATTTT
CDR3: CASSFRTSGKDTQYF

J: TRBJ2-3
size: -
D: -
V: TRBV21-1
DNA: TGTGCCAGCAGCAAAGGCGCCTACCAACGGACTAGCGGGAGGTCAGATACGCAGTATTTT
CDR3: CASSKGAYQRTSGRSDTQYF

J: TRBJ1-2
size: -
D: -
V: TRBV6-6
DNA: TGTGCCAGCAGTTACTGGGGTAATAGTTTTCCTGGCTACACCTTC
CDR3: CASSYWGNSFPGYTF

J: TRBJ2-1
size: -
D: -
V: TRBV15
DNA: TGTGCCACCAGCAGAGATGCCTTTGAGACCCAGTTCTTC
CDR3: CATSRDAFETQFF

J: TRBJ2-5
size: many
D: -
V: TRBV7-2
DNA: TGTGCCAGCAGCCTGGCGGTCCAAGAGACCCAGTACTTC
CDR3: CASSLAVQETQYF

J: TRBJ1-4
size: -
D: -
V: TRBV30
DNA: TGTGCCTGGAGTGCACAGTTGGATGAAAAACTGTTTTTT
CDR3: CAWSAQLDEKLFF

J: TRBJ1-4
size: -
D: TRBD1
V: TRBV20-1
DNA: TGCAGTGCTAGGGGATCGGGACAGACTAATGAAAAACTGTTTTTT
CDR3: CSARGSGQTNEKLFF